This TCR beta chain came from a study of blood T cell repertoires in COVID-19. Study overall: Both acute and convalescent COVID-19 samples were obtained from the United States, Italy and Spain.

In terms of age and location, participants ranged from roughly 18 to 100 years and lived in roughly 22 US areas. Assignment of participants to cohorts was predicated upon participant-reported clinical history. In the original analysis: Nucleated cell counts were estimated from reference gene primer amplification. Clones were sequenced by immunoSEQ multiplex PCR, and TCRdb holds only the in-frame ones, with some missing. From that table come the V and J calls and clone size; the DNA was used to work out D and trimming. The sample carries 180,000 or so clones, roughly 84% recorded once. The ends lost 7 bases at V and 4 bases at J; junction bases unmatched: 6. CDR3 size: 14 residues. CDR1 LNHDA and CDR2 SQIVND come from the germline V gene (reference sequence).

This TCR was sampled from a human donor with acute COVID-19. The donor label of this sample is uncertain. J is TRBJ2-1 and V is TRBV19; 8 bases are a match to TRBD2. The material sequenced was PBMCs or T cells enriched from blood (not recorded which). CDR3 nucleotides: TGTGCCAGTACCGGCGGGGGGATTTACAATGAGCAGTTCTTC. Amino acid sequence: CASTGGGIYNEQFF.